The sequence of this T cell receptor beta chain was determined in a study of T-cell reconstitution after alpha-beta-depleted transplantation in children. Study outcomes and limitations: Reportedly, only several hundred clones from non-depleted graft cells drove alpha-beta T-cell counts at about two months. Day-60 TCRbeta diversity that was high in some patients was derived from surviving recipient T cells and thymic progenitors. Newly made T cells mostly supplied T-cell counts and diversity one year after transplant.

The V and J ends lost 5 bases and 2 bases, in that order; junction bases with no gene match: 5. Germline V CDR1 and CDR2: DFQATT, SNEGSKA (reference sequence). This CDR3 is 13 amino acids long. Unique molecular identifiers were incorporated when the TCRbeta library was constructed. TCRdb itself ran the PCR reads through MiXCR, one entry per CDR3 protein. Of more than 400,000 distinct CDR3 sequences in the sample, about 40% are singletons; the top ten hold approximately 30%. A remark on this clonotype: Its cognate antigen is unknown.

The chain joins TRBV20-1 to TRBJ2-7; TRBD1 matches 8 bases. This clonotype originated in a girl aged 2 to 10 with aplastic anemia, due to receive a stem cell transplant. The sequences come from PBMCs, collected before TCRalphabeta/CD19-depleted stem cell transplant. CDR3 sequence reads: CSARRTGPYEQYF. CDR3 sequence (DNA): TGCAGTGCTCGACGGACAGGGCCCTACGAGCAGTACTTC.